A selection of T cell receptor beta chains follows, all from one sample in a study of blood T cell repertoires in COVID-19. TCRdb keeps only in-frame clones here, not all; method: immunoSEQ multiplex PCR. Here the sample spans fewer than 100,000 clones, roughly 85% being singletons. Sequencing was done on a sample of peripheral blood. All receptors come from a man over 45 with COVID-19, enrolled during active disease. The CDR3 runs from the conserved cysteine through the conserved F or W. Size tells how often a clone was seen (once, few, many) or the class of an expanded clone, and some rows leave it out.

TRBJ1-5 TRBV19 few CATKDRGRGNQPQHF
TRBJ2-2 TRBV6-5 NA CASSWGEGANTGELFF
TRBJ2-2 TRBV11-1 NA CASSLGTRAGELFF
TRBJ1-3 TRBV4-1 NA CASSQDSHSGNTIYF
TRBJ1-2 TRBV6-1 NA CASSEGGRVYGYTF
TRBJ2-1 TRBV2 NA CASSVRGLHEQFF
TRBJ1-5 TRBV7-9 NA CASSPDRVQPQHF
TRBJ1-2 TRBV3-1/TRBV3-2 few CASSQVRGGIGGYTF
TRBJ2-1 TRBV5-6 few CASSHASGNEQFF
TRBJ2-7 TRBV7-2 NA CASSHGGGAEQYF
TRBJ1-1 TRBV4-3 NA CASSHKGGSTEAFF
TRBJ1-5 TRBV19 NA CASKQSNQPQHF
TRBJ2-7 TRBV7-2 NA CASSFSLREPYEQYF
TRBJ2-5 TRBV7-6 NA CASSFGTGETQYF
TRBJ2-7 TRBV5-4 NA CASSNVGGTKPMQYF
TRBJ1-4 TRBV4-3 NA CASSQDPQGSEKLFF
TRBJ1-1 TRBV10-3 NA CAIRLQVNTEAFF
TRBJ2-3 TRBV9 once CASSVGSSGITDTQYF
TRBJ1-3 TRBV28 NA CASSQGLSGNTIYF
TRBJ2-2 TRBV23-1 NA CASSHPTPGTGGTGELFF
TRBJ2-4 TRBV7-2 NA CASSLAENIQYF
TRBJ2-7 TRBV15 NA CATSRPGGRVHEQYF
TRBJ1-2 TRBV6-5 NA CASTGSGQPSYGYTF
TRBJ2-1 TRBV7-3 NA CASSLKGAGSYNEQFF
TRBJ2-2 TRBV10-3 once CAISESIGTGELFF
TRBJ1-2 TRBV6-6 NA CASSAGTRYGYTF
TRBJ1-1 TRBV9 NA CASSVDGRGTEAFF
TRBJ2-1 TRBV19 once CASSKGQNNEQFF
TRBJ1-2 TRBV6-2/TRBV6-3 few CASTPGGLNYGYTF
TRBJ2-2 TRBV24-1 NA CATSDLDSKLTGELFF
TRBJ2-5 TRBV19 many CASSGRGLAGYQETQYF
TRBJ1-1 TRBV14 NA CASSPTQGAEAFF
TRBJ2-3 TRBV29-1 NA CSVEERTSGATDTQYF
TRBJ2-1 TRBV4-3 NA CASSQTGGFNEQFF
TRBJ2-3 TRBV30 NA CASTSPDRSTDTQYF
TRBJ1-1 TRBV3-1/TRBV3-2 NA CASSSTANTEAFF
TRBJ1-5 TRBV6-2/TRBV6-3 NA CASSRDRASQPQHF
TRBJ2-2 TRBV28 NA CASGGSGRGTGELFF